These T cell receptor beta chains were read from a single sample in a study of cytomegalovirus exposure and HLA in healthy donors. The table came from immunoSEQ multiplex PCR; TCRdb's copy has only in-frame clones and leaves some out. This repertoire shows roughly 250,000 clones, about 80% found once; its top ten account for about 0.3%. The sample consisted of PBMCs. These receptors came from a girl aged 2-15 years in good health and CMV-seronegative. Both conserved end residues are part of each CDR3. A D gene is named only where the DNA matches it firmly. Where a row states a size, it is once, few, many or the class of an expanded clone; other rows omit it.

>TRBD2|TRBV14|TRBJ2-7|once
TGTGCCAGCAGCCAAGCCGAGCGGGGGGGCCACGAGCAGTACTTC
CASSQAERGGHEQYF
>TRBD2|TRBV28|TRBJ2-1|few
TGTGCCAGCAGTCTGTCCGTAAGCGGGAGTTTCAATGAGCAGTTCTTC
CASSLSVSGSFNEQFF
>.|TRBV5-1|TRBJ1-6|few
TGCGCCAGCAGCTTGGCCGGGCAGGGAAATTCACCCCTCCACTTT
CASSLAGQGNSPLHF
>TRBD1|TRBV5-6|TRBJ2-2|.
TGTGCCAGCAGCTGGACAGGGTTTGCCGGGGAGCTGTTTTTT
CASSWTGFAGELFF
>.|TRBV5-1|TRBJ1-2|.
TGCGCCAGCAGCCCGGCCGGGGGCTATGGCTACACCTTC
CASSPAGGYGYTF
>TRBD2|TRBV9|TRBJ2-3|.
TGTGCCAGCAGCGTAGGGGGATGGGGACTAGTCACAGATACGCAGTATTTT
CASSVGGWGLVTDTQYF
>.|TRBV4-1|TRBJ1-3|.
TGCGCCAGCAAGCGGGGGCCATTTTGGCCTGGAAACACCATATATTTT
CASKRGPFWPGNTIYF
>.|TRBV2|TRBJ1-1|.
TGTGCCAGCAGGAACAACCTTTGGCGGATTGAAGCTTTCTTT
CASRNNLWRIEAFF
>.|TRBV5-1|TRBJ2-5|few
TGCGCCAGCAGTCCGGGGGGCGGCGGCCAAGAGACCCAGTACTTC
CASSPGGGGQETQYF
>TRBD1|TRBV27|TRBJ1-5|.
TGTGCCAGCAGTCTAGGGGGCGGTAATCAGCCCCAGCATTTT
CASSLGGGNQPQHF
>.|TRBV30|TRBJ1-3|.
TGTGCCTGGACCGGTTCTGGAAACACCATATATTTT
CAWTGSGNTIYF
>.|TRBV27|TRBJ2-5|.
TGTGCCAGCAGTTTCAGGGCGGGGGCCCCGGGAGAGACCCAGTACTTC
CASSFRAGAPGETQYF
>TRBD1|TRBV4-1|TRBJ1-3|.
TGCGCCAGCAGCCCTCGACAGGGTTCTGGAAACACCATATATTTT
CASSPRQGSGNTIYF
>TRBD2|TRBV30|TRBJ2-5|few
TGTGCCTGGAGTGTCGCTAGGCTAGCGGGGGGGCGCCCAAACTTC
CAWSVARLAGGRPNF
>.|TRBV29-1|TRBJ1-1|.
TGCAGCGTTGTAATTAACACTGAAGCTTTCTTT
CSVVINTEAFF
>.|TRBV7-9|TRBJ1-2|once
TGTTCCAGCAGCTTAGCACAGGCCATCTATGGCTACACCTTC
CSSSLAQAIYGYTF
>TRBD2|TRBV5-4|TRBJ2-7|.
TGTGCCAGCAGCTACCGGGACTACGACGAGCAGTACTTC
CASSYRDYDEQYF
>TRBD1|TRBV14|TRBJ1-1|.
TGTGCCAGCAGCCCCCGGACAGGGAATATGGGGATCGGAGCTTTCTTT
CASSPRTGNMGIGAFF
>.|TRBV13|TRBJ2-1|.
TGTGCCAGCAGCCTTTTCCGGGACACCCACAATGAGCAGTTCTTC
CASSLFRDTHNEQFF
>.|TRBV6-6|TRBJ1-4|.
TGTGCCAGCAGTTACAGGGGCCCAAGGGCTGAAAAACTGTTTTTT
CASSYRGPRAEKLFF
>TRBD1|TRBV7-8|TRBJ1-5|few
TGTGCCAGCAGGTCCGACAGGGCCTTTAGCAATCAGCCCCAGCATTTT
CASRSDRAFSNQPQHF
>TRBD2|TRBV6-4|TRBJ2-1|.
TGTGCCAGCAGTGACGGCTTAGCGGGAGGGCACAATGAGCAGTTCTTC
CASSDGLAGGHNEQFF
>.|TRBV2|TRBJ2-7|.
TGTGCCAGCAGTGTTTGGGGCTGGCCCTACGAGCAGTACTTC
CASSVWGWPYEQYF
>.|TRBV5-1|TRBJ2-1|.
TGCGCCAGCAGCTTGGATGCAGGGACCTACAATGAGCAGTTCTTC
CASSLDAGTYNEQFF
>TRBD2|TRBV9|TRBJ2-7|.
TGTGCCAGCAGCTCCGGACTAGGTTCTATCGAGCAGTACTTC
CASSSGLGSIEQYF
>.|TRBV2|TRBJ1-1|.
TGTGCCAGCAGTGAACTGGGGAGGACAAACACTGAAGCTTTCTTT
CASSELGRTNTEAFF
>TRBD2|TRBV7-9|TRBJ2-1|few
TGTGCCAGCAGACTCGGGACTAGCGGAAATGAGCAGTTCTTC
CASRLGTSGNEQFF
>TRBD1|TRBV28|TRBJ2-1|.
TGTGCCAGCAGTTTATGGCCCCCAGGGGGCGCACCCAATGAGCAGTTCTTC
CASSLWPPGGAPNEQFF
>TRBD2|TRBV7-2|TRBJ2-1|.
TGTGCCAGCAGCTTAAGACTAGCGGGGGGCCACAATGAGCAGTTCTTC
CASSLRLAGGHNEQFF
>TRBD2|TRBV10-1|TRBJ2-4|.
TGCGCCAGCACCACCCCCCGGACTAGCGGGAAGATCGCCAAAAACATTCAGTACTTC
CASTTPRTSGKIAKNIQYF
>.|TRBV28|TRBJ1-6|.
TGTGCCAGCAGTTTACAGGGTTACGATAATTCACCCCTCCACTTT
CASSLQGYDNSPLHF
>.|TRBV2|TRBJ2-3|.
TGTGCCAGCAACCCACAGCTTCTAGATACGCAGTATTTT
CASNPQLLDTQYF
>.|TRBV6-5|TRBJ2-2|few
TGTGCCAGCAGTTACGATAGGGGCACCGGGGAGCTGTTTTTT
CASSYDRGTGELFF
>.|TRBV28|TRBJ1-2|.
TGTGCCAGCAGTTCTACTCCGGGGGGGGGAAAGATCGGCTACACCTTC
CASSSTPGGGKIGYTF
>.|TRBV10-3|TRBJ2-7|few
TGTGCCATCAGTGACCGGACAGTAAGCTACGAGCAGTACTTC
CAISDRTVSYEQYF
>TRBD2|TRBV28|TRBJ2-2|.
TGTGCCAGCAGTTTAGGCGCTAGCGGGAGCTCCGGGGAGCTGTTTTTT
CASSLGASGSSGELFF